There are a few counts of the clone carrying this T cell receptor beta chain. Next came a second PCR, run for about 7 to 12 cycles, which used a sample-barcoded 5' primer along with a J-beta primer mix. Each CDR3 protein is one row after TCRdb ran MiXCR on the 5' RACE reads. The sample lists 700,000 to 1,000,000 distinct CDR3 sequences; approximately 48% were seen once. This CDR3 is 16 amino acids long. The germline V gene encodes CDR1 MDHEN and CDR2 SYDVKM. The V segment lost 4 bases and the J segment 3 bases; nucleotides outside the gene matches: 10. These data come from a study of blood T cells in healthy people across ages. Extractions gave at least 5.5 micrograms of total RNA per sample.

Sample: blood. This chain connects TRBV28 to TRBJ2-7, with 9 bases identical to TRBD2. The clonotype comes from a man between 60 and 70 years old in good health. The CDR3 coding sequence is TGTGCCAGCAGTTCCCTCCGGTTAGCGGGGGACTACGAGCAGTACTTC. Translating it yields CASSSLRLAGDYEQYF.